This entry concerns a single T cell receptor beta chain. This sample's time point: patch test 2, 6 weeks after DPC sensitization. The treatment: therapeutic diphenylcyclopropenone sensitization with weekly scalp DPC. These data are taken from a study of human T cells and chemical hapten exposure. The V and J ends lost 5 bases and 4 bases respectively, with 21 bases between them. Germline V gives CDR1 SEHNR, CDR2 FQNEAQ (reference sequence). This CDR3 contains 17 residues. Each CDR3 protein is one row after TCRdb ran MiXCR on the RACE reads. The table lists under 100,000 distinct CDR3 sequences, about an eighth of them singletons.

Sequenced material: whole blood, taken in connection with sensitization to the hapten diphenylcyclopropenone (DPC). This receptor was taken from a woman aged 40 to 55 with alopecia areata. Some clones in this sample may be carry-over from other donors' samples. The V gene is TRBV7-9, the J gene TRBJ2-1; D might be TRBD2 (6 bases). The CDR3 protein is CASSPFLISGRYNEQFF. The CDR3 nucleotides read TGTGCCAGCAGCCCCTTTCTGATTAGCGGCCGGTACAATGAGCAGTTCTTC.